This T cell receptor beta chain originates from a study of OX40 agonist ivuxolimab in advanced cancers. The germline gives CDR1 SGDLS, CDR2 YYNGEE. V dropped 3 bases and J dropped 4; count of bases not matched to a gene: 6. This CDR3 comprises 15 residues. Sequenced by immunoSEQ multiplex PCR; TCRdb stores in-frame clones only, minus some. Among about 22,000 clones listed, over 75% were seen once. J is TRBJ2-3 and V is TRBV9, with TRBD1 identical over 9 bases. Sequenced here: CD4+ or CD8+ T cells sorted from blood, sampled in a trial of the OX40 agonist ivuxolimab. This TCR was recovered from an adult with an advanced solid tumor such as melanoma, head and neck, liver or kidney cancer. This CDR3 is CASSEQGAPPDTQYF. CDR3 DNA: TGTGCCAGCAGCGAACAGGGGGCGCCCCCAGATACGCAGTATTTT. Variable domain in full (rest from reference TRBV9 and TRBJ2-3): DSGVTQTPKHLITATGQRVTLRCSPRSGDLSVYWYQQSLDQGLQFLIQYYNGEERAKGNILERFSAQQFPDLHSELNLSSLELGDSALYFCASSEQGAPPDTQYFGPGTRLTVL.